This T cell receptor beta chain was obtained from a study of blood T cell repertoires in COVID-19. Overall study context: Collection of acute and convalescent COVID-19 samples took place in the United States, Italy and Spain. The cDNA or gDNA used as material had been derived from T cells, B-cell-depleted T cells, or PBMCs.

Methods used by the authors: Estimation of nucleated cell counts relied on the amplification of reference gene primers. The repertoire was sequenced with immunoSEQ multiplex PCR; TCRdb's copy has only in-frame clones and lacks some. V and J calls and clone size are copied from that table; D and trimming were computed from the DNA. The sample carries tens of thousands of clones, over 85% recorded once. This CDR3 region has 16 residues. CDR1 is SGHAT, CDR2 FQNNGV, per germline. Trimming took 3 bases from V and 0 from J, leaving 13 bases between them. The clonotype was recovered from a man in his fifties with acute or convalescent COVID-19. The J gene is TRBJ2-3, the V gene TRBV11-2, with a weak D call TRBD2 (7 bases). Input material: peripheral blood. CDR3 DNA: TGTGCCAGCAGCTTTGGGGGGGACACTAGCACAGATACGCAGTATTTT. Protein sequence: CASSFGGDTSTDTQYF.